The rows below give T cell receptor beta chains drawn from one sample of a study of blood T cells in healthy people across ages. TCRdb redid the calling of the 5' RACE reads with MiXCR, one entry per CDR3 protein. The data show hundreds of thousands of distinct CDR3 sequences, around 48% seen once. Source material: blood. These receptors originate from a man younger than 40 in good health. Both conserved end residues are part of each CDR3. Fields, in order: J gene, V gene, clone size, D gene, CDR3 DNA, CDR3 protein. D genes are given only for firm matches. For some rows the clone size is stated as once, few or many, or as a class when expanded; others skip it.

J gene: TRBJ2-1; V gene: TRBV24-1; clone size: .; D gene: .; CDR3 DNA: TGTGCCACCAGTGTTGCAGAGGGGGGGACCTACAATGAGCAGTTCTTC; CDR3 protein: CATSVAEGGTYNEQFF
J gene: TRBJ1-1; V gene: TRBV27; clone size: .; D gene: .; CDR3 DNA: TGTGCCAGCAGTCCGAGGGGACGAGGGGCGTACACTGAAGCTTTCTTT; CDR3 protein: CASSPRGRGAYTEAFF
J gene: TRBJ2-1; V gene: TRBV7-3; clone size: few; D gene: TRBD2; CDR3 DNA: TGTGCCAGCAGCTTAACGACTAGCGGTTACAATGAGCAGTTCTTC; CDR3 protein: CASSLTTSGYNEQFF
J gene: TRBJ2-1; V gene: TRBV2; clone size: few; D gene: TRBD1; CDR3 DNA: TGTGCCAGCAGAGCGGACAGGCTGACCTACAATGAGCAGTTCTTC; CDR3 protein: CASRADRLTYNEQFF
J gene: TRBJ2-6; V gene: TRBV27; clone size: few; D gene: .; CDR3 DNA: TGTGCCAGCAGTCCACCTTTCGGGGCCAACGTCCTGACTTTC; CDR3 protein: CASSPPFGANVLTF
J gene: TRBJ1-5; V gene: TRBV6-5; clone size: .; D gene: .; CDR3 DNA: TGTGCCAGCAGTTACTACAGGGAACAGCCCCAGCATTTT; CDR3 protein: CASSYYREQPQHF
J gene: TRBJ2-7; V gene: TRBV20-1; clone size: .; D gene: TRBD1; CDR3 DNA: TGCAGTGCGTCGGGACAGGGAAACGAGCAGTACTTC; CDR3 protein: CSASGQGNEQYF
J gene: TRBJ2-7; V gene: TRBV3-1; clone size: .; D gene: .; CDR3 DNA: TGTGCCAGCAGCCAGTCCTCAGGGTTCGAGCAGTACTTC; CDR3 protein: CASSQSSGFEQYF
J gene: TRBJ1-5; V gene: TRBV12-3/TRBV12-4; clone size: .; D gene: .; CDR3 DNA: TGTGCCAGCAGTCCCGGGAGGGCCCAGCATTTT; CDR3 protein: CASSPGRAQHF
J gene: TRBJ2-5; V gene: TRBV6-5; clone size: .; D gene: .; CDR3 DNA: TGTGCCAGCAGTTACATGAGGCCCGGGATTAGCGAGATGTACCAAGAGACCCAGTACTTC; CDR3 protein: CASSYMRPGISEMYQETQYF
J gene: TRBJ2-5; V gene: TRBV7-2; clone size: .; D gene: TRBD2; CDR3 DNA: TGTGCCAGCAGCCGTCCCCTAAGCGGGGGGGTGAACTACAATGAGCAGTACTTC; CDR3 protein: CASSRPLSGGVNYNEQYF
J gene: TRBJ2-7; V gene: TRBV27; clone size: few; D gene: TRBD1; CDR3 DNA: TGTGCCAGCAGCCCCCTAGGACAGGGGATCGACGAGCAGTACTTC; CDR3 protein: CASSPLGQGIDEQYF
J gene: TRBJ2-1; V gene: TRBV29-1; clone size: .; D gene: TRBD2; CDR3 DNA: TGCAGCGTTGTAGCGGGGGGTTACAATGAGCAGTTCTTC; CDR3 protein: CSVVAGGYNEQFF
J gene: TRBJ1-2; V gene: TRBV12-3/TRBV12-4; clone size: .; D gene: .; CDR3 DNA: TGTGCCAGCAGTTTGGATACAGGCAGGGGCTATGGCTACACCTTC; CDR3 protein: CASSLDTGRGYGYTF
J gene: TRBJ1-2; V gene: TRBV27; clone size: .; D gene: .; CDR3 DNA: TGTGCCAGCAGTCCACTCGGCCCGGGCCAGCTAGGCTACACCTTC; CDR3 protein: CASSPLGPGQLGYTF
J gene: TRBJ2-1; V gene: TRBV5-1; clone size: few; D gene: .; CDR3 DNA: TGCGCCAGCAGCTTGACACAGGAGAATGAGCAGTTCTTC; CDR3 protein: CASSLTQENEQFF
J gene: TRBJ1-2; V gene: TRBV12-3/TRBV12-4; clone size: .; D gene: .; CDR3 DNA: TGTGCCAGCAGTTGGGAGGCAAACTATGGCTACACCTTC; CDR3 protein: CASSWEANYGYTF
J gene: TRBJ2-7; V gene: TRBV6-2/TRBV6-3; clone size: many; D gene: .; CDR3 DNA: TGTGCCAGCATGGCATTCTACGAGCAGTACTTC; CDR3 protein: CASMAFYEQYF